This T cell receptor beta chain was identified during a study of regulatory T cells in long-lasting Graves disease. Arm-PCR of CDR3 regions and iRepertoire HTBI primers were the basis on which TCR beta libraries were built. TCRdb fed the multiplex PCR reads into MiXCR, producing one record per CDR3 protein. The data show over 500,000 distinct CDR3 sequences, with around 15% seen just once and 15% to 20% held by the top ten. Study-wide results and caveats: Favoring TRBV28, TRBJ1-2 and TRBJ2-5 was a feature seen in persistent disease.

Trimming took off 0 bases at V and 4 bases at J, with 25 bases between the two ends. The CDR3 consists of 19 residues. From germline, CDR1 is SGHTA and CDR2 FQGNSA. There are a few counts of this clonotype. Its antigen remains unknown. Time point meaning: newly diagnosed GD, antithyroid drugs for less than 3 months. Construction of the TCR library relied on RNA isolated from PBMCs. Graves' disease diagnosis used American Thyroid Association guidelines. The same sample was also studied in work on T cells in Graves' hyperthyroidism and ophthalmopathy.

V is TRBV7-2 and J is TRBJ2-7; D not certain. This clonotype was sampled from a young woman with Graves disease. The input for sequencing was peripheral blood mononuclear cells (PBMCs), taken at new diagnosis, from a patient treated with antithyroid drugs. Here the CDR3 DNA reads TGTGCCAGCAGCTTAGCCCTGGGCTTTGGGGTCGGAAAAAGATACGAGCAGTACTTC. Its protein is CASSLALGFGVGKRYEQYF.